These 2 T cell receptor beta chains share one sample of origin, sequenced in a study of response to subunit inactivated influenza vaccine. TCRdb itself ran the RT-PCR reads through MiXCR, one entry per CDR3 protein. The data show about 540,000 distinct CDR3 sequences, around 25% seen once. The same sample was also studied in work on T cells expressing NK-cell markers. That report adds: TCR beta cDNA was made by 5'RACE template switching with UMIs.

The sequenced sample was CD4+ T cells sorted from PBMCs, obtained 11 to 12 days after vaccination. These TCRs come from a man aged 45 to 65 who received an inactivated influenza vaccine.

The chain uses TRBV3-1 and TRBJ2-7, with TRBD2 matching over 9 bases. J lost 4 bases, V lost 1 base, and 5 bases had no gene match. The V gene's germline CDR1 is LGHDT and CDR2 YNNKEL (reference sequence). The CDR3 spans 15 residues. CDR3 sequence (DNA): TGTGCCAGCAGCCAAGGCCAGCGGGGGGCTTACGAGCAGTACTTC. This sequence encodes CASSQGQRGAYEQYF.

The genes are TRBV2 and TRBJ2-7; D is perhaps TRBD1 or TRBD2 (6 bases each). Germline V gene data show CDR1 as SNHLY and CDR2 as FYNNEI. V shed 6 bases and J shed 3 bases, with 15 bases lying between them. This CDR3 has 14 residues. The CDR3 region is CASREKGGGYEQYF. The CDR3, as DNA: TGTGCCAGCAGAGAAAAGGGGGGAGGCTACGAGCAGTACTTC.